This TCR beta chain was captured by sequencing in a study of cytomegalovirus exposure and HLA in healthy donors (dated by TCRdb to the late 2010s). Broadly, across the study: According to a later analysis, one platform produced both the approximately 110 validation repertoires and the 670 or so repertoires of the first cohort. The study aimed to test whether cataloging public T cell receptors could reveal signatures of past pathogen exposure. Besides the first cohort of roughly 640 subjects, a separate validation cohort made up of 95 to 150 different subjects was used. The study combined high-throughput TCR immunosequencing, statistical association of individual TCRs with disease status, and machine learning to predict cytomegalovirus infection status.

The donors belonged to the validation cohort of over a hundred subjects, which was separate from the 666-subject first cohort. The study at large found these results: Subsequent analysis determined that TCRs grouped into clusters in the first cohort also showed a tendency toward co-occurrence across the roughly 110 validation repertoires, and approximately 94% of cluster scores exceeded 0. Most TCR sequences were seen in very few donors, while some public TCRs were found in many individuals. A total of 150 to 200 TCR beta chains were listed by the study as associated with cytomegalovirus. A few of the identified cytomegalovirus-associated TCR beta chains were confirmed in vitro to be specific for cytomegalovirus antigens. The classifier was reported to diagnose cytomegalovirus status with high specificity and sensitivity in both the original cohort and the validation cohort. A later analysis lacked HLA typing for the validation cohort, so it scored co-occurrence in that cohort across all 120 or so repertoires. The authors suggested that the approach could potentially be generalized to other disease states and immunological phenotypes.

To note about this clone: No cognate antigen has been identified for it. Per-base quality was not reported, and no clone a single base away is much larger than it.

Library preparation was by the immunoSEQ multiplex PCR assay. Concerning the study's data processing: A statistical classification framework was built to diagnose cytomegalovirus status from the catalog of TCR beta chain sequences. Sourced from immuneACCESS, this table was stored by TCRdb with only in-frame sequences that have V and J called. A share of the clones is absent; for the studies checked, an unresolved V gene accounts for under half, and the remainder has no known explanation. That table gives V, J and clone size, and the DNA gave D and trimming. The sample contains 90,000 to 140,000 clones, about 86% of them found a single time. Clones ranked in the top ten supply 4% of the sample. From a lookup of the germline V gene (reference sequence), CDR1 and CDR2 are SGHKS and YYEKEE. V lost 3 bases and J lost 0 bases; the stretch between them is 17 bases long. CDR3 length: 17 amino acids, cysteine to phenylalanine. Solely the CDR3 DNA is kept, with 51 bases framed from the first base.

This chain joins TRBV5-5 to TRBJ2-3, with a weak D call of TRBD2 (5 bases match). This TCR was recovered from a young woman in good health and CMV-seropositive. Specimen: PBMCs. The DNA sequence follows: TGTGCCAGCAGCTCCGGACTTTCCGAACCAAGCACAGATACGCAGTATTTT. It is translated as CASSSGLSEPSTDTQYF.